This T cell receptor beta chain was retrieved from a study of shared T cell receptors in the human thymus. Libraries were prepared by immunoSEQ multiplex PCR; TCRdb keeps only in-frame clonotypes and omits some of them. The table includes about 660,000 clones, around nine tenths detected once. Germline assignment: CDR1 MGHDK and CDR2 SYGVNS. V shed 4 bases and J 0 bases; nucleotides not matched to a gene: 6. The CDR3 spans 15 residues. These data also formed part of another study, on human thymus T cells. That publication notes: Corrective surgery for congenital heart defects was being performed on the healthy Finnish infants who served as donors. Obtained as resections during corrective heart surgery, the thymus tissue was then studied. Thymic and blood repertoires seemed to show skewed V and J gene use. Thymic TCR repertoires of unrelated people reportedly overlapped highly.

Sequencing was done on a sample of thymocytes. The genes are TRBV25-1 and TRBJ2-7; the match to TRBD1 covers 7 bases. The TCR sequence derives from a boy less than two years old with a congenital heart defect. Here the CDR3 reads CASSVGRGSSYEQYF. The DNA for the CDR3 is TGTGCCAGCAGTGTAGGCAGGGGGAGCTCCTACGAGCAGTACTTC.